The T cell receptor (beta chain) under discussion was sequenced for a study of radiotherapy plus CTLA-4 blockade in lung cancer. Sequencing was performed with immunoSEQ multiplex PCR; in TCRdb, only in-frame clones are kept and a portion is missing. The sample gives around 100,000 clones, over 65% of which show up once; about 3.5% is in the top ten. The germline CDR1 and CDR2 sequences are MGHRA and YSYEKL. V was trimmed by 1 base and J by 2 bases, leaving 9 bases between them. The CDR3 consists of 15 residues. This sequence originates from a human donor with non-small cell lung cancer that progressed on radiotherapy plus ipilimumab. Some clones in this sample may be carry-over from other donors' samples. The chain has TRBV4-1 and TRBJ1-5; possible D gene TRBD1, 6 bases. Sequencing used peripheral blood, obtained from a patient treated with radiotherapy plus ipilimumab. The DNA of the CDR3 is TGCGCCAGCAGCCAAGCCTCAGGGGGCAATCAGCCCCAGCATTTT. It encodes CASSQASGGNQPQHF.